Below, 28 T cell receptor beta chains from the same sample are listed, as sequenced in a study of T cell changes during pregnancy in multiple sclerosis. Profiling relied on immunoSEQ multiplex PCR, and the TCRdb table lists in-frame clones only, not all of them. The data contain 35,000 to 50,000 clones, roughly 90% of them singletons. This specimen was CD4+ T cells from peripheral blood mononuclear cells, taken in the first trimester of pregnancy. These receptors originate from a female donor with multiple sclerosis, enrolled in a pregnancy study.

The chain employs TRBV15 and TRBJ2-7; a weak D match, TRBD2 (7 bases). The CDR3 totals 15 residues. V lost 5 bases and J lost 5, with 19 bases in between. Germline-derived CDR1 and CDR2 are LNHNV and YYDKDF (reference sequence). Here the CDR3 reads CATSFRGGAGNEQYF. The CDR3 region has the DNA TGTGCCACCAGCTTTCGTGGGGGGGCTGGAAACGAGCAGTACTTC. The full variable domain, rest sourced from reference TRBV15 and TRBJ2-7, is DAMVIQNPRYQVTQFGKPVTLSCSQTLNHNVMYWYQQKSSQAPKLLFHYYDKDFNNEADTPDNFQSRRPNTSFCFLDIRSPGLGDTAMYLCATSFRGGAGNEQYFGPGTRLTVT.

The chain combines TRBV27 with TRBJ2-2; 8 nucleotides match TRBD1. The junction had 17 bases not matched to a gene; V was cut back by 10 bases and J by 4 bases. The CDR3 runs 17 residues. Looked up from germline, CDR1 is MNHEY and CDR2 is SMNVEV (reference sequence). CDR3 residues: CATRPGTGLLGTGELFF. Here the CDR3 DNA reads TGTGCCACCCGTCCCGGGACAGGTCTCCTAGGCACCGGGGAGCTGTTTTTT.

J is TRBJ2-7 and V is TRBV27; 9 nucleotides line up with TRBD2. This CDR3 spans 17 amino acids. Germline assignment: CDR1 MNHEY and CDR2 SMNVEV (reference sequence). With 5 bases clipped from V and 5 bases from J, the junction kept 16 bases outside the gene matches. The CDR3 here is CASSPPGLAGRTDEQYF. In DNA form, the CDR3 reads TGTGCCAGCAGTCCCCCGGGACTAGCAGGTCGAACGGACGAGCAGTACTTC.

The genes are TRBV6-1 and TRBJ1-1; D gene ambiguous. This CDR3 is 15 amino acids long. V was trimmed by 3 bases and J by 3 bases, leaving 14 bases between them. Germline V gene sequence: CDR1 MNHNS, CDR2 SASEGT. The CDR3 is CASSDGPLGDTEAFF. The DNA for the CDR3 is TGTGCCAGCAGTGATGGGCCCTTAGGCGACACTGAAGCTTTCTTT.

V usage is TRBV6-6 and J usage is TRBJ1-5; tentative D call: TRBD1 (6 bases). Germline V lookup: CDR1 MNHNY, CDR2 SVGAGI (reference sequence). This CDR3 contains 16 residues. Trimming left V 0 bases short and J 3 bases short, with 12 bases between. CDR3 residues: CASSYSPGAPNQPQHF. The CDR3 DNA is TGTGCCAGCAGTTACTCCCCAGGGGCGCCCAATCAGCCCCAGCATTTT.

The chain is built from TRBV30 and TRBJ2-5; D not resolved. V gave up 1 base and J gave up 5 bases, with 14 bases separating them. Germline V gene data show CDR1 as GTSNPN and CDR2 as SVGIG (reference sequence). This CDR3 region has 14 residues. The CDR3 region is CAWSGLANGETQYF. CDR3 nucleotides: TGTGCCTGGAGTGGTTTGGCCAACGGGGAGACCCAGTACTTC.

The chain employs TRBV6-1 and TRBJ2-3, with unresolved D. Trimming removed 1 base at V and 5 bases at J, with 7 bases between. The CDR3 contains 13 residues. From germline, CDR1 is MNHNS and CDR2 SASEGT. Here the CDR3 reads CASSEGHIDTQYF. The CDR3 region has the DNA TGTGCCAGCAGTGAAGGCCACATAGATACGCAGTATTTT.

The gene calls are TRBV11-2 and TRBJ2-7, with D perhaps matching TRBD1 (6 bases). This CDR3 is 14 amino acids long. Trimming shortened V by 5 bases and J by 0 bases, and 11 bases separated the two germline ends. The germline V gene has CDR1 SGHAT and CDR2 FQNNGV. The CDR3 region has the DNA TGTGCCAGCAGCGTCCGGGACAACTCCTACGAGCAGTACTTC. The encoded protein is CASSVRDNSYEQYF.

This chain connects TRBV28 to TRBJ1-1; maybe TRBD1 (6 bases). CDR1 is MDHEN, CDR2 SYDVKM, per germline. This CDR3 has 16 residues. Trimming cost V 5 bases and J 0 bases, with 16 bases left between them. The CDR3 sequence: CASSPSRGGVNTEAFF. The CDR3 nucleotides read TGTGCCAGCAGTCCCTCCAGGGGAGGGGTGAACACTGAAGCTTTCTTT.

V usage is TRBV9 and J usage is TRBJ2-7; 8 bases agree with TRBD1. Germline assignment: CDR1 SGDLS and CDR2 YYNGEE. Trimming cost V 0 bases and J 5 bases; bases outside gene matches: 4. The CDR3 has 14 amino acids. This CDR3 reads CASSVGDRSNEQYF. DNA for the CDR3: TGTGCCAGCAGCGTAGGGGACAGGTCAAACGAGCAGTACTTC.

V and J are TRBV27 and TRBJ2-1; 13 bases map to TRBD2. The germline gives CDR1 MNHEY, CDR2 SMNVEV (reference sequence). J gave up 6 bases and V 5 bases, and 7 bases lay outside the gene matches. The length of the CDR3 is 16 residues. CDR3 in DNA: TGTGCCAGCAGTCTTAGACTAGCGGGGGGCTCCAATGAGCAGTTCTTC. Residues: CASSLRLAGGSNEQFF.

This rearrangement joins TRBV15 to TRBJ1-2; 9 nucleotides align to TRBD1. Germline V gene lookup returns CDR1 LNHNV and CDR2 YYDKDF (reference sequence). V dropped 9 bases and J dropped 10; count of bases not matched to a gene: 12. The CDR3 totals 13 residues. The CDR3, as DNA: TGTGCCACTACCGGGACAGGGTTTCCAACCTACACCTTC. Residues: CATTGTGFPTYTF.

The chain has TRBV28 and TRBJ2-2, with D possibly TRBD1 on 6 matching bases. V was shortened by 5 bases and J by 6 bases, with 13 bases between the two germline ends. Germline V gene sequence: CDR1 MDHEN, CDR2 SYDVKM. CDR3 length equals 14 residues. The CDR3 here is CASSRGGIAGELFF. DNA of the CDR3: TGTGCCAGCAGTCGAGGGGGTATCGCCGGGGAGCTGTTTTTT. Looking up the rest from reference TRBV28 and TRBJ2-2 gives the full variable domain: DVKVTQSSRYLVKRTGEKVFLECVQDMDHENMFWYRQDPGLGLRLIYFSYDVKMKEKGDIPEGYSVSREKKERFSLILESASTNQTSMYLCASSRGGIAGELFFGEGSRLTVL.

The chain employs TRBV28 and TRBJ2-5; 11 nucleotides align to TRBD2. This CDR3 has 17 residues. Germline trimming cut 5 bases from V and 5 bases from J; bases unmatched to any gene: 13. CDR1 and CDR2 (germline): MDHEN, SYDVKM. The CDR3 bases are TGTGCCAGCAGTCAATCGGGACTAGCGGCCTCTGAGGAGACCCAGTACTTC. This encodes CASSQSGLAASEETQYF. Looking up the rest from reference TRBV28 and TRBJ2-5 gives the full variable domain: DVKVTQSSRYLVKRTGEKVFLECVQDMDHENMFWYRQDPGLGLRLIYFSYDVKMKEKGDIPEGYSVSREKKERFSLILESASTNQTSMYLCASSQSGLAASEETQYFGPGTRLLVL.

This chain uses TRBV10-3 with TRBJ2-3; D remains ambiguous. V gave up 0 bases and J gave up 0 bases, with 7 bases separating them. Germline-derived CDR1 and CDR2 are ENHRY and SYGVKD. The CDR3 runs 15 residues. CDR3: CAISESLRSTDTQYF. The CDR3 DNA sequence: TGTGCCATCAGTGAGTCTCTCAGGAGCACAGATACGCAGTATTTT.

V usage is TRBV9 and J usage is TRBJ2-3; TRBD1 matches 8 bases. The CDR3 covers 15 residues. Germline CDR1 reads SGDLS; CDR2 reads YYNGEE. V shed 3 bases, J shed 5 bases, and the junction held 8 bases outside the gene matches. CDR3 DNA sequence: TGTGCCAGCAGCGCCAGACAGGGGCCGGGAGATACGCAGTATTTT. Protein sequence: CASSARQGPGDTQYF. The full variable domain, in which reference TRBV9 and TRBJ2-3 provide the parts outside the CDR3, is DSGVTQTPKHLITATGQRVTLRCSPRSGDLSVYWYQQSLDQGLQFLIQYYNGEERAKGNILERFSAQQFPDLHSELNLSSLELGDSALYFCASSARQGPGDTQYFGPGTRLTVL.

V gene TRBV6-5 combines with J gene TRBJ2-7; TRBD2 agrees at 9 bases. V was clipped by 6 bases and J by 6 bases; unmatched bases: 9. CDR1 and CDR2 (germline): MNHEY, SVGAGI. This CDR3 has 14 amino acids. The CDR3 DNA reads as TGTGCCAGCAGCATTAGCGGGAGTATGGGCGAGCAGTACTTC. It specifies CASSISGSMGEQYF.

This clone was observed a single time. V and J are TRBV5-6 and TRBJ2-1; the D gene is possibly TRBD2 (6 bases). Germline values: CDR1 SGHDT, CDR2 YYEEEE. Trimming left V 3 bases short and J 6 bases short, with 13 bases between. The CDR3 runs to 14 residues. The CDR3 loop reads CASSSTGRGNEQFF. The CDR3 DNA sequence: TGTGCCAGCAGCTCCACGGGGCGGGGCAATGAGCAGTTCTTC.

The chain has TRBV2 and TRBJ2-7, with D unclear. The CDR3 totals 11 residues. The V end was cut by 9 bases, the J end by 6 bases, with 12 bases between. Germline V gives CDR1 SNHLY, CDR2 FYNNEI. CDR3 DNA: TGTGCCAGTTCCCCCCTCCGCGAGCAGTACTTC. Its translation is CASSPLREQYF.

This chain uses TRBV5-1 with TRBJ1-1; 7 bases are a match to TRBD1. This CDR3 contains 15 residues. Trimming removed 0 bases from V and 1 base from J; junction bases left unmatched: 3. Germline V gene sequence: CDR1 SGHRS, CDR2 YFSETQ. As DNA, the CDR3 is TGCGCCAGCAGCTTGGAGGGGGCGAGGAACACTGAAGCTTTCTTT. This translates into CASSLEGARNTEAFF.

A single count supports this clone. The CDR3 region has the DNA TGTGCCAGCAGCTTAACTAAGGGGTCTAGCGGCGAGCAGTACTTC. Translated: CASSLTKGSSGEQYF. The V call is TRBV7-8, the J call TRBJ2-7; TRBD2 matches at 7 bases. This CDR3 has 15 residues. The germline CDR1 and CDR2 sequences are SGHVS and FQNEAQ. J gave up 6 bases and V 2 bases, and 10 bases lay outside the gene matches.

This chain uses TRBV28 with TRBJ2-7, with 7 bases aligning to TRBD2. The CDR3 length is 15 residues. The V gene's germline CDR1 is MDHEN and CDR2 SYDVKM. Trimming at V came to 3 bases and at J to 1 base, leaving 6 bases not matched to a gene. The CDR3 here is CASSFAGAGSYEQYF. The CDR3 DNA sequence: TGTGCCAGCAGTTTTGCGGGAGCTGGATCCTACGAGCAGTACTTC.

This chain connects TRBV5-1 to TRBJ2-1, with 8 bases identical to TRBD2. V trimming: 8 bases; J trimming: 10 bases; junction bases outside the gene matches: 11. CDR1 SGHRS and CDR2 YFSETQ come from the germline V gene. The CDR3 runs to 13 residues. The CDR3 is CASNEYSGKEQFF. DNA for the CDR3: TGCGCCAGTAACGAATATAGCGGGAAGGAGCAGTTCTTC.

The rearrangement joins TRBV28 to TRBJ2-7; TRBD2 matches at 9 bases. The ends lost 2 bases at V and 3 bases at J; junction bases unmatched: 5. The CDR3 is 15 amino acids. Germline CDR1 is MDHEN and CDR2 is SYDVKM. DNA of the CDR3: TGTGCCAGCAGTTTAAAAGGACTAGCGCTCTACGAGCAGTACTTC. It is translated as CASSLKGLALYEQYF. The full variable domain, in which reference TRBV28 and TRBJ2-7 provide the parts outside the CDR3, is DVKVTQSSRYLVKRTGEKVFLECVQDMDHENMFWYRQDPGLGLRLIYFSYDVKMKEKGDIPEGYSVSREKKERFSLILESASTNQTSMYLCASSLKGLALYEQYFGPGTRLTVT.

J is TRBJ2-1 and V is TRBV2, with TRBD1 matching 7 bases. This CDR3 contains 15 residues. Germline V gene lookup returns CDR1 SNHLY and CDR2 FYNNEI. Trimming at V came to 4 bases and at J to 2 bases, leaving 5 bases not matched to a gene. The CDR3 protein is CASSADRATYNEQFF. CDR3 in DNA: TGTGCCAGCAGTGCCGACAGGGCAACCTACAATGAGCAGTTCTTC.

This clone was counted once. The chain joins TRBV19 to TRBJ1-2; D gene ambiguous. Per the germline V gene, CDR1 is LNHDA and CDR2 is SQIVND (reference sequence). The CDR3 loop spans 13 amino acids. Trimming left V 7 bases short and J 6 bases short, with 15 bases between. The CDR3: CASTLWSSDGYTF. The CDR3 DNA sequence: TGTGCCAGTACCCTTTGGAGTTCCGATGGCTACACCTTC.

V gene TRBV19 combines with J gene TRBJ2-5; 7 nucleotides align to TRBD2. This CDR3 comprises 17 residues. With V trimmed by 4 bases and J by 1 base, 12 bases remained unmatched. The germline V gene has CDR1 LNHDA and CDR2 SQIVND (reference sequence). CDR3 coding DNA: TGTGCCAGTAGTAACCCTCTACTAGCGCCCAGCCAAGAGACCCAGTACTTC. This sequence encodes CASSNPLLAPSQETQYF. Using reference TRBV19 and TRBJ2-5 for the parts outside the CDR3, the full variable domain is DGGITQSPKYLFRKEGQNVTLSCEQNLNHDAMYWYRQDPGQGLRLIYYSQIVNDFQKGDIAEGYSVSREKKESFPLTVTSAQKNPTAFYLCASSNPLLAPSQETQYFGPGTRLLVL.

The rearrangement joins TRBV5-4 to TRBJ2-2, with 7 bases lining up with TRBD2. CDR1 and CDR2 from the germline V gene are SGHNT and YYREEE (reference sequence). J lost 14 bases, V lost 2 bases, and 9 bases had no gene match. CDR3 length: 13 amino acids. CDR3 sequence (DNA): TGTGCCAGCAGCTTAAAAGCGGGGCGGAAACTGTTTTTT. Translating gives CASSLKAGRKLFF.